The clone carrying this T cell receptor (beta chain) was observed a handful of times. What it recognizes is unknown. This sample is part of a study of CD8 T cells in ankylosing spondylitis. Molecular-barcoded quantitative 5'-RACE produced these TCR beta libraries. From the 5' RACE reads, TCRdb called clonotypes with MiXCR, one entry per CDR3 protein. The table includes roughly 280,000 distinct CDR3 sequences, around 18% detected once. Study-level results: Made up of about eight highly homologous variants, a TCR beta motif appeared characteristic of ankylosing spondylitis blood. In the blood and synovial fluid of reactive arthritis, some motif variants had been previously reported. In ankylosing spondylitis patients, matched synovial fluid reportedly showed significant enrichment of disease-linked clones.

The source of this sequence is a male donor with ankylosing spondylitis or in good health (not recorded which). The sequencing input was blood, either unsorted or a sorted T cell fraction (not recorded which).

CDR3 amino acids: CASRGQVGGSTDTQYF. The CDR3 DNA reads TGCGCCAGCAGAGGCCAAGTTGGGGGTTCCACAGATACGCAGTATTTT. This sequence joins TRBV5-1 and TRBJ2-3, with D tentatively TRBD1 or TRBD2 (5 bases each). This CDR3 has 16 residues. Germline CDR1 and CDR2: SGHRS and YFSETQ. The germline V and J ends were trimmed by 5 bases and 2 bases, with 18 bases remaining between them. Complete variable domain (other parts from reference TRBV5-1 and TRBJ2-3): KAGVTQTPRYLIKTRGQQVTLSCSPISGHRSVSWYQQTPGQGLQFLFEYFSETQRNKGNFPGRFSGRQFSNSRSEMNVSTLELGDSALYLCASRGQVGGSTDTQYFGPGTRLTVL.